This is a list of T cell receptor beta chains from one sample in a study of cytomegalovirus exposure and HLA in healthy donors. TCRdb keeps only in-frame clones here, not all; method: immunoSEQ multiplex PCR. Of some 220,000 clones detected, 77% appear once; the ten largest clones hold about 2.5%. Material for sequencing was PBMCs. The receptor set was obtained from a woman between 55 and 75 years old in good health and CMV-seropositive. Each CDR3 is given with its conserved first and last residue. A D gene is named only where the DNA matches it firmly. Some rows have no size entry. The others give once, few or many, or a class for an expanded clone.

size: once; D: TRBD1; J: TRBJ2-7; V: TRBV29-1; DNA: TGCAGCGTATCACAGGGGGCGACCTACGAGCAGTACTTC; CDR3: CSVSQGATYEQYF
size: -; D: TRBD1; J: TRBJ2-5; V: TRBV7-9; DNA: TGTGCCAGCAGCTCCCCTAAGGAAGACAGGGGAGGAGAGACCCAGTACTTC; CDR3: CASSSPKEDRGGETQYF
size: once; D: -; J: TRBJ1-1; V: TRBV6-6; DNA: TGTGCCAGCAGCCTACACAACGGAGCTGAAGCTTTCTTT; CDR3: CASSLHNGAEAFF
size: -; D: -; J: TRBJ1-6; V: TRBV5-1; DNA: TGCGCCAGCAGCGCGCAGGGGCTCGGTAATTCACCCCTCCACTTT; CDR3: CASSAQGLGNSPLHF
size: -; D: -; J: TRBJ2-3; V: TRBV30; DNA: TGTGCCTGGAGGGGGGGTCTCACAGATACGCAGTATTTT; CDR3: CAWRGGLTDTQYF
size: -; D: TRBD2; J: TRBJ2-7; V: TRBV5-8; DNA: TGTGCCAGCAGCTACGGGACTAGCGGGGATAGCTCCTACGAGCAGTACTTC; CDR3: CASSYGTSGDSSYEQYF
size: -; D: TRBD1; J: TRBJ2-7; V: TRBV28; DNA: TGTGCCAGCAGTTTCCCGAGGCAGGGGGTGCCCTACGAGCAGTACTTC; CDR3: CASSFPRQGVPYEQYF
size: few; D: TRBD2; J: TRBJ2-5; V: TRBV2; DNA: TGTGCCAGCAGAAAGACTAGCGGGGGACGTGGGAGGGGAGAGACCCAGTACTTC; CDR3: CASRKTSGGRGRGETQYF
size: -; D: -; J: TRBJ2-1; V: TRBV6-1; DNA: TGTGCCAGCAGTGAACGGTCAGGGCAACTCTCTTACAATGAGCAGTTCTTC; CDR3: CASSERSGQLSYNEQFF
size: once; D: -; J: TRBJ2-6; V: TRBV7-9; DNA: TGTGCCAGCAGCTTTGGGGGCTCAGGGGCCAACGTCCTGACTTTC; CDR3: CASSFGGSGANVLTF
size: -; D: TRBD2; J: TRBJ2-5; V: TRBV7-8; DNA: TGTGCCAGCAGCTTATGGGGGACTAGCGGGGGGATACAAGAGACCCAGTACTTC; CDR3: CASSLWGTSGGIQETQYF
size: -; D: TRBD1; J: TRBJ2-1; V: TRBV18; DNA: TGTGCCAGCTCACCGGACAGGTACAATGAGCAGTTCTTC; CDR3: CASSPDRYNEQFF
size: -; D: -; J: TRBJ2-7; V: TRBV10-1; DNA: TGCGCCAGCAGTGCCGATTCCGATTCTAGGGAGCAGTACTTC; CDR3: CASSADSDSREQYF
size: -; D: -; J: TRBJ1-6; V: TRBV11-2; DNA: TGTGCCAGCAGCTTCCAAGCAGGGGATAATTCACCCCTCCACTTT; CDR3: CASSFQAGDNSPLHF
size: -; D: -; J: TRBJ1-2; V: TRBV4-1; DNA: TGCGCCAGCAGCCAAGGTTCTGTTGGCTACACCTTC; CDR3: CASSQGSVGYTF
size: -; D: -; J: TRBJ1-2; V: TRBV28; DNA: TGTGCCAGTGGGCCCCTTAACTATGGCTACACCTTC; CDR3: CASGPLNYGYTF
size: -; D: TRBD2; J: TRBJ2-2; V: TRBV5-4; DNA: TGTGCCAGCAGCTCCCTAGCGGCGACCGGGGAGCTGTTTTTT; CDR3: CASSSLAATGELFF
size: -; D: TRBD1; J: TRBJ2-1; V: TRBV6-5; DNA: TGTGCCAGCAGTGCGCGACAGGGGGATGAGCAGTTCTTC; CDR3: CASSARQGDEQFF
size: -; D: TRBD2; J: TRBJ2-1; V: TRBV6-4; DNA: TGTGCCAGCAGTGACGGGCTAGCGGGGAACAATGAGCAGTTCTTC; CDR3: CASSDGLAGNNEQFF
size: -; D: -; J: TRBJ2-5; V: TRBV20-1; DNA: TGCAGTGCTCAAGCCGGGGAGACCCAGTACTTC; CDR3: CSAQAGETQYF
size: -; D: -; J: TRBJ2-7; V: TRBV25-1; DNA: TGTGCCAGCAGTGAATTAGGGGGAGACCTCTACGAGCAGTACTTC; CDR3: CASSELGGDLYEQYF
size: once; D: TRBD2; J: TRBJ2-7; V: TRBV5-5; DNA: TGTGCCAGCAGCTTTAGCCGGGACTACACTACCTACGAGCAGTACTTC; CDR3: CASSFSRDYTTYEQYF
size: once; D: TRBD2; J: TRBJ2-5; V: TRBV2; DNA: TGTGCCAGCAGTTCGGGACTAGCCGGGGCGACCCAGTACTTC; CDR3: CASSSGLAGATQYF
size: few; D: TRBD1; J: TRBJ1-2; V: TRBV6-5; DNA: TGTGCCAGCAGAAGCCCGGGACAGGGGTTCGGCTACACCTTC; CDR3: CASRSPGQGFGYTF
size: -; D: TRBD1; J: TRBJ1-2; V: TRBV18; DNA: TGTGCCAGCTCACCACGACGGGACAGGGGGCCCTATGGCTACACCTTC; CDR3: CASSPRRDRGPYGYTF
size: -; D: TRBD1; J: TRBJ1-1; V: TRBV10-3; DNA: TGTGCCATCAGGACCGGGACAGGGGGCTATGAAGCTTTCTTT; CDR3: CAIRTGTGGYEAFF
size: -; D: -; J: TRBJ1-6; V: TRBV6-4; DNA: TGTGCCAGCAGTGACTCCGAGAACTCACCCCTCCACTTT; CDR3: CASSDSENSPLHF
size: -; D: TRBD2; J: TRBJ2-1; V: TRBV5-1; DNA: TGCGCCAGCAGCAAAGGACTAGCGGGCCCTTACAATGAGCAGTTCTTC; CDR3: CASSKGLAGPYNEQFF
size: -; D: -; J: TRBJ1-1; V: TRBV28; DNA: TGTGCCAGCAGTTCCCAGGGGAAGTACACTGAAGCTTTCTTT; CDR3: CASSSQGKYTEAFF
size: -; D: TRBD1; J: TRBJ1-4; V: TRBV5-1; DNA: TGCGCCAGCAGCTCCCCACAGGGGGCGGGTGAAAAACTGTTTTTT; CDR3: CASSSPQGAGEKLFF
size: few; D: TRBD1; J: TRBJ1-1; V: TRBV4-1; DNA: TGCGCCAGCAGCCAGGGACAGGGCCAGACTGAAGCTTTCTTT; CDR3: CASSQGQGQTEAFF
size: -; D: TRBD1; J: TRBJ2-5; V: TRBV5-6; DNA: TGTGCCAGCAGCTCGGAACAGGGGGCAGGGGAGACCCAGTACTTC; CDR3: CASSSEQGAGETQYF
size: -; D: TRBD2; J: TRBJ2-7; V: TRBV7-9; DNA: TGTGCCAGCAGCTTAGCGCTTGGGGGAGGGAAGTACGAGCAGTACTTC; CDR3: CASSLALGGGKYEQYF
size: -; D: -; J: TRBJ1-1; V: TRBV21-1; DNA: TGTGCCAGCAGCCATGGCGGGGCCCCAATGTGCAACACTGAAGCTTTCTTT; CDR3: CASSHGGAPMCNTEAFF
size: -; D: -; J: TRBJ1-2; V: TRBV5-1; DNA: TGCGCCAGCAGCTTGTCAGCGGAAACATATAACTATGGCTACACCTTC; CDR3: CASSLSAETYNYGYTF
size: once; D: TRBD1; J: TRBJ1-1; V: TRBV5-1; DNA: TGCGCCAGCAGCCATCCGGGACAGATGAACACTGAAGCTTTCTTT; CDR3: CASSHPGQMNTEAFF
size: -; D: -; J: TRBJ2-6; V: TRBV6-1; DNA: TGTGCCAGCAGTCTCTCTGGGGCCAACGTCCTGACTTTC; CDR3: CASSLSGANVLTF
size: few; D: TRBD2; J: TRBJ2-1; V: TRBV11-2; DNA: TGTGCCAGCAGCCTGGGACTAGCGACTAGGAATGAGCAGTTCTTC; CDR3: CASSLGLATRNEQFF
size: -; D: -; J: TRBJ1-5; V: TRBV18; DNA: TGTGCCAGCTCACCTGACAGGTCCAGAGACCAGCCCCAGCATTTT; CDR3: CASSPDRSRDQPQHF
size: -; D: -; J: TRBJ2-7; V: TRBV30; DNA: TGTGCCTGGAGCGCCGGGGGGCAGGCCAACTTC; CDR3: CAWSAGGQANF
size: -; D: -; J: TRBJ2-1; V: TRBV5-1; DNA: TGCGCCAGCAGGGCGGCAGGGCTTTACAATGAGCAGTTCTTC; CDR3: CASRAAGLYNEQFF
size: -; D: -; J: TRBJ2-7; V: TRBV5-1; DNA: TGCGCCAGCAGCCGGATCTCCGGAGGGGCCTACGAGCAGTACTTC; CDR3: CASSRISGGAYEQYF
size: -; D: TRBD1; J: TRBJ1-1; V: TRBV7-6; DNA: TGTGCCAGCAGCTCGACAGGGGGAGAGAGTGAAGCTTTCTTT; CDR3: CASSSTGGESEAFF
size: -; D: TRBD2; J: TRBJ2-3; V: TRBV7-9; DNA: TGTGCCAGCAGCCATGACTTGCTAGCGGGGGGCACAGATACGCAGTATTTT; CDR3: CASSHDLLAGGTDTQYF
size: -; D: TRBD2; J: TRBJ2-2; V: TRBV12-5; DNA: TGTGCTAGTGGTTTGCTCCCGGGGGGGGCGGCTGGTGGGGAGCTGTTTTTT; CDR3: CASGLLPGGAAGGELFF
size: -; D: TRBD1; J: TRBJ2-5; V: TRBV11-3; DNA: TGTGCCAGCAGCTTAGATGGGACAGGGGAGACCCAGTACTTC; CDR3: CASSLDGTGETQYF
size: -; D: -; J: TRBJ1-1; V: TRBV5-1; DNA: TGCGCCAGCAGCTTGGACACCCGCATGAACACTGAAGCTTTCTTT; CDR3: CASSLDTRMNTEAFF
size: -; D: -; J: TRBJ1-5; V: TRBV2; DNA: TGTGCCAGCAGTGGCTTAGTTAGCAATCAGCCCCAGCATTTT; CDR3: CASSGLVSNQPQHF
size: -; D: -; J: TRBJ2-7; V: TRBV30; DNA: TGTGCCTGGAGTGTCGGGGGAGTGGCGTACGAGCAGTACTTC; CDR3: CAWSVGGVAYEQYF
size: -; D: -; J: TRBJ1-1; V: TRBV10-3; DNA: TGTGCCGTCCGACAGCCTTCGTACCCTGAAGCTTTCTTT; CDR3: CAVRQPSYPEAFF
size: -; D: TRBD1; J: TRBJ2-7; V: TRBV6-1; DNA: TGTGCCAGCAGTGAAGGTTTGTGGGACAGCCGTCCCTACGAGCAGTACTTC; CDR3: CASSEGLWDSRPYEQYF
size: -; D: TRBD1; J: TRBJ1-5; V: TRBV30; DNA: TGTGCCTGGAGTGTGACAGGGTTGGGTCAGCCCCAGCATTTT; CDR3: CAWSVTGLGQPQHF
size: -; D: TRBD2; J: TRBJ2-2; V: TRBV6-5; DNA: TGTGCCAGCAGTTACGCAGGGACTAGCGGCGGGGAGCTGTTTTTT; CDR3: CASSYAGTSGGELFF